This TCR beta chain was found in a study of T-cell reconstitution after alpha-beta-depleted transplantation in children. Trimming took off 1 base at V and 3 bases at J, with 10 bases between the two ends. Germline CDR1 reads DFQATT; CDR2 reads SNEGSKA (reference sequence). The CDR3 consists of 13 residues. Preparing the TCRbeta library involved the use of unique molecular identifiers. MiXCR was run by TCRdb on the PCR reads, yielding one entry per CDR3 protein. The data hold 550,000 to 800,000 distinct CDR3 sequences, with roughly 14% observed a single time. This sequence was found in a girl aged 2 to 9 with congenital amegakaryocytic thrombocytopenia, due to receive a stem cell transplant. This chain uses TRBV20-1 with TRBJ2-7, with a possible D match to TRBD2 (6 bases). The material was PBMCs, obtained before TCRalphabeta/CD19-depleted stem cell transplant. CDR3 loop: CSARGWDFYEQYF. For the CDR3, the DNA is TGCAGTGCTAGAGGGTGGGACTTCTACGAGCAGTACTTC.